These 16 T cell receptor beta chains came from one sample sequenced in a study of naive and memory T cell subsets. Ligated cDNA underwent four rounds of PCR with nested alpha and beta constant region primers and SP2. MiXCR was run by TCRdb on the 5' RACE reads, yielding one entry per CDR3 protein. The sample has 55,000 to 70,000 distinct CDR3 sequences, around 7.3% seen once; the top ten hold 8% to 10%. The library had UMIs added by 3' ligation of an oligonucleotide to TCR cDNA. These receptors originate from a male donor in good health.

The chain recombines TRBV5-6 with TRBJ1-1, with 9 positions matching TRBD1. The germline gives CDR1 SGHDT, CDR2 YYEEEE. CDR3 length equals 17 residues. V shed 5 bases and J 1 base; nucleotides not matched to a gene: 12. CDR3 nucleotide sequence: TGTGCCAGCAGTTGGGGACAGGGTAGGCCCCGGAACACTGAAGCTTTCTTT. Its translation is CASSWGQGRPRNTEAFF.

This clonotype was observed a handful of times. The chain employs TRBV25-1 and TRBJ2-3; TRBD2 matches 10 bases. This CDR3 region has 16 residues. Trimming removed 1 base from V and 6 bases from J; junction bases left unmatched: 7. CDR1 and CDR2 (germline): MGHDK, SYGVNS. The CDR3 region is CASSEFMGLALDTQYF. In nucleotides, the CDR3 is TGTGCCAGCAGTGAATTCATGGGACTAGCGTTGGATACGCAGTATTTT.

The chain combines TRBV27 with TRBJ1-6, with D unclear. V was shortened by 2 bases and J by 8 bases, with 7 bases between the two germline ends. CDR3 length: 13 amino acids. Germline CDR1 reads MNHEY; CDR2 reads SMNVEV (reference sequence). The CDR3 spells CASSLSPDSPLHF. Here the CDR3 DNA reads TGTGCCAGCAGTTTAAGCCCCGATTCACCCCTCCACTTT.

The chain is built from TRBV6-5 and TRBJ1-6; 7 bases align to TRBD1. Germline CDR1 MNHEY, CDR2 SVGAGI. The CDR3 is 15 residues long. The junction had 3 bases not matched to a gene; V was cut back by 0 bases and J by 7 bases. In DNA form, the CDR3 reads TGTGCCAGCAGTTACTCAACAGGGGCCAATTCACCCCTCCACTTT. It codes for CASSYSTGANSPLHF.

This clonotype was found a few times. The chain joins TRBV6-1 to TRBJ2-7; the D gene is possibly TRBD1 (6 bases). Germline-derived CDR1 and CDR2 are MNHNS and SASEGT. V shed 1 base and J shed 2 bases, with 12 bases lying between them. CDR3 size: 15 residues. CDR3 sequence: CASSEVTGGTYEQYF. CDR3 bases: TGTGCCAGCAGTGAAGTGACAGGCGGCACCTACGAGCAGTACTTC.

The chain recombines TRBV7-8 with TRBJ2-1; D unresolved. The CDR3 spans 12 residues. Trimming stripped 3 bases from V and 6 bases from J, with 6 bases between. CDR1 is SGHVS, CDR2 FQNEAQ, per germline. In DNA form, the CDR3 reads TGTGCCAGCAGCTTTTGGGGCAATGAGCAGTTCTTC. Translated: CASSFWGNEQFF.

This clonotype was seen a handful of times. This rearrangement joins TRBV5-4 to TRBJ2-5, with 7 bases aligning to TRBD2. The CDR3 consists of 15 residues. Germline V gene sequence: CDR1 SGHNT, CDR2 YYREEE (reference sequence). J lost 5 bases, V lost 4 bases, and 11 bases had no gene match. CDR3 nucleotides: TGTGCCAGCAGCGTGAACCGGGACTATGGGGAGACCCAGTACTTC. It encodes CASSVNRDYGETQYF.

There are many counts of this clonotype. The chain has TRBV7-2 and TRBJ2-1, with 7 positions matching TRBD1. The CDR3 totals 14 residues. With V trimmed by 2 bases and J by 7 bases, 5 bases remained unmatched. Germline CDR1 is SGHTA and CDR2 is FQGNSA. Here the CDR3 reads CASSLRGPGNEQFF. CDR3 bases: TGTGCCAGCAGCTTAAGGGGGCCCGGGAATGAGCAGTTCTTC. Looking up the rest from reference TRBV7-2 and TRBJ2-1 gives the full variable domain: GAGVSQSPSNKVTEKGKDVELRCDPISGHTALYWYRQSLGQGLEFLIYFQGNSAPDKSGLPSDRFSAERTGGSVSTLTIQRTQQEDSAVYLCASSLRGPGNEQFFGPGTRLTVL.

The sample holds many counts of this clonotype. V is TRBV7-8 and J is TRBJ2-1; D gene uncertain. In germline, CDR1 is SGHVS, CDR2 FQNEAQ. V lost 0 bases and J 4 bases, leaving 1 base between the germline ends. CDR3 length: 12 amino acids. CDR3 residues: CASSLAYNEQFF. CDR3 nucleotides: TGTGCCAGCAGCTTAGCTTACAATGAGCAGTTCTTC.

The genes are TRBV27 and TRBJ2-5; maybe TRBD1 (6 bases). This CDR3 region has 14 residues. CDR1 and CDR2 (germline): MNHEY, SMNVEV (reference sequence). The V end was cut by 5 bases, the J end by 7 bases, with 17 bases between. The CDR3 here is CASSPRQDWGTQYF. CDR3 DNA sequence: TGTGCCAGCAGTCCCCGACAGGACTGGGGGACCCAGTACTTC.

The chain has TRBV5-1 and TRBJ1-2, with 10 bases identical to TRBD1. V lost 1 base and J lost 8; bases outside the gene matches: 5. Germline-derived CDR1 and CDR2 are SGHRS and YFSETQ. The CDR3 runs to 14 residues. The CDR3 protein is CASSLLSTGGGYTF. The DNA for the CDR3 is TGCGCCAGCAGCTTGTTGTCGACAGGGGGCGGCTACACCTTC.

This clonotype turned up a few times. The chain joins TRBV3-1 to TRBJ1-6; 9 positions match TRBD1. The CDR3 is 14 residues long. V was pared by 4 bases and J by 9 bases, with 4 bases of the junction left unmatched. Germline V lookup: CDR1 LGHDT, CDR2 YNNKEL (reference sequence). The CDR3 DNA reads TGTGCCAGCAGCCCGCGGACAGGGGCTTCACCCCTCCACTTT. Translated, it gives CASSPRTGASPLHF.

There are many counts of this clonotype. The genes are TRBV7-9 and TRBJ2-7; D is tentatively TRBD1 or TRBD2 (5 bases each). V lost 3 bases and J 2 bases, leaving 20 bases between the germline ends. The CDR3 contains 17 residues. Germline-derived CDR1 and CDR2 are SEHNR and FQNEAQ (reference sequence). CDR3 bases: TGTGCCAGCAGCTTCGGTGCCGGGACCCCGATAACCTACGAGCAGTACTTC. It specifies CASSFGAGTPITYEQYF. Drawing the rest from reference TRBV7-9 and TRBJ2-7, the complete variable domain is DTGVSQNPRHKITKRGQNVTFRCDPISEHNRLYWYRQTLGQGPEFLTYFQNEAQLEKSRLLSDRFSAERPKGSFSTLEIQRTEQGDSAMYLCASSFGAGTPITYEQYFGPGTRLTVT.

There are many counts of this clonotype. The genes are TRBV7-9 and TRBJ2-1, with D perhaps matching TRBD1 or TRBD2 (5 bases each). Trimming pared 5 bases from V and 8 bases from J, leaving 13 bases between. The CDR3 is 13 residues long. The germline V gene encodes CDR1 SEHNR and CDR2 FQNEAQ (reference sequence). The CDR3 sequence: CASSPGRRYEQFF. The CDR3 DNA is TGTGCCAGCAGCCCGGGGCGGCGGTATGAGCAGTTCTTC.

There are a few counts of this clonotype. CDR3 sequence reads: CASGLWTSGGTYEQYF. The CDR3 DNA is TGTGCTAGTGGTTTGTGGACTAGCGGGGGGACCTACGAGCAGTACTTC. This chain joins TRBV12-5 and TRBJ2-7; 14 bases agree with TRBD2. Germline-derived CDR1 and CDR2 are LGHNT and FRNRAP. V shed 2 bases and J 2 bases; nucleotides not matched to a gene: 2. The CDR3 consists of 16 residues.

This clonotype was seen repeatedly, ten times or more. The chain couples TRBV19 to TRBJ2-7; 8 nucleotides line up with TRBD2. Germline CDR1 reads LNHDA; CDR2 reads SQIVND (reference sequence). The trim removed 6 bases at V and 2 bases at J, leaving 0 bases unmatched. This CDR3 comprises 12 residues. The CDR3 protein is CASSGGAYEQYF. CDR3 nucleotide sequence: TGTGCCAGTAGCGGGGGGGCCTACGAGCAGTACTTC.